This T cell receptor (beta chain) was captured by sequencing in a study of blood T cells in healthy people across ages. Findings and caveats of the study: Donor CMV status was unknown, possibly confounding expanded clonotype changes. A roughly linear fall in TCR beta diversity per million T cells was seen with increasing age.

The CDR3 extends over 15 amino acids. Per the germline V gene, CDR1 is ENHRY and CDR2 is SYGVKD. Trimming shortened V by 0 bases and J by 8 bases, and 16 bases separated the two germline ends. About this clonotype itself: Its antigen remains unidentified.

Next came a second PCR, run for roughly 6 to 11 cycles, which used a sample-barcoded 5' primer along with a J-beta primer mix. Through a template-switch adaptor with 12 random nucleotides, each cDNA molecule received a tag. TCRdb recomputed calls from the 5' RACE reads with MiXCR, one row per CDR3 protein. In the table there are fewer than 2 million distinct CDR3 sequences, about two fifths of which are singletons. The chain is built from TRBV10-3 and TRBJ1-2; no firm D call. Sequenced input: blood. This TCR came from a human donor in good health. Here the CDR3 DNA reads TGTGCCATCAGTGAGTCTCATTTGGCCGATGCAGGCTACACCTTC. It is translated as CAISESHLADAGYTF.